The rows below give T cell receptor beta chains drawn from one sample of a study of regulatory T cells in long-lasting Graves disease. In TCRdb, the multiplex PCR reads were re-called with MiXCR into one record per CDR3 protein. The sample has about 400,000 distinct CDR3 sequences, around 15% seen once. In addition, the sample was reused for a study of T cells in Graves' hyperthyroidism and ophthalmopathy.

The specimen comprised peripheral blood mononuclear cells (PBMCs), sampled at new diagnosis, from a patient treated with antithyroid drugs. These TCRs come from a woman aged 18 to 35 with Graves disease. CDR3s include the opening cysteine and the closing phenylalanine or tryptophan. The D gene is left open where the match is weak. Expanded clones are given a class, and other clones once, few, many or no size at all.

CDR3 protein	CDR3 DNA	J gene	V gene	D gene	clone size	CDR3 length
CASSLGQSGANVLTF	TGTGCCAGCAGTCTAGGACAGTCTGGGGCCAACGTCCTGACTTTC	TRBJ2-6	TRBV9	.	.	15
CASSLSGDSPLHF	TGTGCCAGCAGCTTATCGGGGGATTCACCCCTCCACTTT	TRBJ1-6	TRBV7-3	.	many	13
CASSATGTRGRPLHF	TGTGCCAGCAGTGCGACCGGGACAAGGGGTAGACCCCTCCACTTT	TRBJ1-6	TRBV6-1	.	many	15
CASSFEGISQPQHF	TGTGCCAGCAGTTTTGAGGGGATTAGTCAGCCCCAGCATTTT	TRBJ1-5	TRBV28	.	many	14
CASSPPRGGSHYNEQFF	TGTGCCAGCAGCCCACCTCGGGGGGGATCCCACTACAATGAGCAGTTCTTC	TRBJ2-1	TRBV7-9	TRBD2	.	17
CSARAQGAGSPLHF	TGCAGTGCTAGAGCACAGGGGGCCGGTTCACCCCTCCACTTT	TRBJ1-6	TRBV20-1	TRBD1	many	14
CSARLAGGIETQYF	TGCAGTGCTAGACTAGCGGGAGGGATAGAGACCCAGTACTTC	TRBJ2-5	TRBV20-1	TRBD2	many	14
CASRPGIGGTEAFF	TGTGCCAGCAGGCCGGGGATAGGGGGCACTGAAGCTTTCTTT	TRBJ1-1	TRBV13	.	many	14
CASRPDRGGTEAFF	TGTGCCAGCAGACCCGACAGGGGAGGGACTGAAGCTTTCTTT	TRBJ1-1	TRBV12-3/TRBV12-4	TRBD1	.	14
CASSQDLGTGVNTEAFF	TGTGCCAGCAGCCAAGATCTAGGGACAGGCGTGAACACTGAAGCTTTCTTT	TRBJ1-1	TRBV14	TRBD1	many	17
CASSQDHGNIQYF	TGTGCCAGCAGCCAAGATCATGGAAACATTCAGTACTTC	TRBJ2-4	TRBV3-1	.	many	13
CSARDPGGGNSPLHF	TGCAGTGCTAGAGATCCCGGAGGGGGAAATTCACCCCTCCACTTT	TRBJ1-6	TRBV20-1	.	many	15
CASRDPAGDTQYF	TGTGCCAGCAGGGACCCCGCCGGGGATACGCAGTATTTT	TRBJ2-3	TRBV12-3/TRBV12-4	.	many	13
CAWSRGPSSGNTIYF	TGTGCCTGGAGTCGCGGACCGAGCTCTGGAAACACCATATATTTT	TRBJ1-3	TRBV30	.	many	15
CATSSTGLATEAFF	TGTGCCACCAGCAGTACAGGGTTGGCCACTGAAGCTTTCTTT	TRBJ1-1	TRBV24-1	.	.	14
CSVEVTGVEFF	TGCAGCGTTGAAGTTACCGGGGTGGAGTTCTTC	TRBJ2-1	TRBV29-1	.	.	11
CASSFSLGGYEQYF	TGTGCCAGCAGTTTTAGTTTGGGGGGCTACGAGCAGTACTTC	TRBJ2-7	TRBV28	.	many	14
CASSSSGGRTDTQYF	TGTGCCAGCAGCTCTAGCGGGGGGCGCACAGATACGCAGTATTTT	TRBJ2-3	TRBV7-2	TRBD2	many	15
CASSDWTSAGVYNEQFF	TGTGCCAGCAGCGATTGGACTAGCGCCGGAGTATACAATGAGCAGTTCTTC	TRBJ2-1	TRBV2	TRBD2	many	17
CAISGDGTGGLAGGSSSYNEQFF	TGTGCCATCAGTGGAGACGGGACAGGGGGACTAGCGGGAGGATCTTCCTCCTACAATGAGCAGTTCTTC	TRBJ2-1	TRBV10-3	TRBD2	.	23
CASSQTGYDQPQHF	TGCGCCAGCAGCCAAACAGGGTACGATCAGCCCCAGCATTTT	TRBJ1-5	TRBV5-1	.	few	14
CASRPPGGRQETQYF	TGTGCCAGCAGACCTCCGGGGGGGCGGCAAGAGACCCAGTACTTC	TRBJ2-5	TRBV7-2	TRBD2	.	15
CASSLNVNGGNEQFF	TGTGCTAGCAGCTTAAATGTGAACGGGGGGAATGAGCAGTTCTTC	TRBJ2-1	TRBV7-7	TRBD2	once	15
CASSHYPGQSEGYTF	TGTGCCAGCAGCCATTACCCGGGACAGTCGGAGGGCTACACCTTC	TRBJ1-2	TRBV3-1	TRBD1	.	15
CASSHRTYEQYF	TGTGCCAGCAGCCACCGGACTTACGAGCAGTACTTC	TRBJ2-7	TRBV3-1	.	many	12
CASTPTTGRYEQYF	TGTGCCAGCACCCCAACGACAGGGAGATACGAGCAGTACTTC	TRBJ2-7	TRBV6-1	TRBD1	many	14
CASSYGGTEMNTEAFF	TGCGCCAGCAGCTATGGGGGGACAGAAATGAACACTGAAGCTTTCTTT	TRBJ1-1	TRBV5-1	TRBD1	many	16
CAWSHKTGAGNTIYF	TGTGCCTGGAGCCATAAGACAGGGGCTGGAAACACCATATATTTT	TRBJ1-3	TRBV30	TRBD1	many	15
CASSTRQGDTDTQYF	TGTGCCAGCAGCACCCGACAGGGGGACACAGATACGCAGTATTTT	TRBJ2-3	TRBV11-2	TRBD1	many	15
CATSDVTDSYEQYF	TGTGCCACCAGTGACGTGACAGACTCCTACGAGCAGTACTTC	TRBJ2-7	TRBV24-1	.	many	14
CSARDWGRGEKLFF	TGCAGTGCTAGAGATTGGGGACGGGGTGAAAAACTGTTTTTT	TRBJ1-4	TRBV20-1	.	few	14
CAISESSRGLAMYEQYF	TGTGCCATCAGTGAGTCAAGTAGGGGACTAGCGATGTACGAGCAGTACTTC	TRBJ2-7	TRBV10-3	TRBD2	few	17
CASSYQTGEAFF	TGTGCCAGCAGTTACCAGACAGGTGAAGCTTTCTTT	TRBJ1-1	TRBV6-2/TRBV6-3	.	many	12
CASSLDFPGNQPQHF	TGTGCCAGCAGCTTAGATTTCCCAGGCAATCAGCCCCAGCATTTT	TRBJ1-5	TRBV11-2	.	many	15
CASRSGTGLTDTQYF	TGTGCCAGTCGGTCCGGGACAGGACTCACAGATACGCAGTATTTT	TRBJ2-3	TRBV19	TRBD1	.	15
CASSLPFVGGYTF	TGTGCCAGCAGCTTGCCTTTTGTGGGGGGCTACACCTTC	TRBJ1-2	TRBV5-4	.	.	13
CASSLPLVETQYF	TGTGCCAGCAGCTTACCCCTAGTTGAGACCCAGTACTTC	TRBJ2-5	TRBV7-8	.	many	13
CASSSRGAGGLDTF	TGTGCCAGCAGCTCCCGAGGAGCGGGGGGGCTAGACACCTTC	TRBJ1-2	TRBV5-6	.	many	14
CASSNRGGRYTF	TGTGCCAGCAGCAACAGGGGAGGGAGGTACACCTTC	TRBJ1-2	TRBV28	TRBD1	many	12
CATSDLGVAGRTDTQYF	TGTGCCACCAGTGATTTAGGAGTAGCGGGACGGACAGATACGCAGTATTTT	TRBJ2-3	TRBV24-1	TRBD2	few	17
CSARGGGPPDQPQHF	TGCAGTGCCCGGGGCGGGGGCCCCCCCGATCAGCCCCAGCATTTT	TRBJ1-5	TRBV20-1	.	.	15
CASSSTGSRTDTQYF	TGTGCCAGCAGCTCGACAGGATCGCGCACAGATACGCAGTATTTT	TRBJ2-3	TRBV7-8	.	few	15
CASRFGGSTGELFF	TGTGCCAGCAGATTCGGGGGGAGCACCGGGGAGCTGTTTTTT	TRBJ2-2	TRBV7-9	TRBD2	many	14
CASSPQGGLEQYF	TGTGCTAGCAGCCCCCAGGGGGGCCTCGAGCAGTACTTC	TRBJ2-7	TRBV7-7	.	many	13
CSARDFKLLTGDSFNQPQHF	TGCAGTGCTAGAGACTTTAAGCTCTTGACAGGGGACTCTTTCAATCAGCCCCAGCATTTT	TRBJ1-5	TRBV20-1	TRBD1	.	20
CASSFGPGRREAFF	TGTGCCAGCAGCTTTGGACCAGGACGGCGTGAAGCTTTCTTT	TRBJ1-1	TRBV7-3	.	many	14
CASSAITPRGNGYTF	TGTGCCAGCAGTGCCATCACACCACGGGGCAATGGCTACACCTTC	TRBJ1-2	TRBV2	.	many	15
CASSNRIEGNQPQHF	TGTGCCAGCAGTAACCGCATTGAGGGCAATCAGCCCCAGCATTTT	TRBJ1-5	TRBV6-1	.	many	15
CASSEAGGYTIYF	TGTGCCAGCAGTGAAGCAGGGGGATACACCATATATTTT	TRBJ1-3	TRBV6-1	.	few	13
CASSDRDRGRMNTEAFF	TGTGCCAGCAGCGACCGGGACAGGGGGCGGATGAACACTGAAGCTTTCTTT	TRBJ1-1	TRBV11-1	TRBD1	many	17
CASRIGRLSGWKDRYNSPLHF	TGTGCCAGCAGAATAGGCCGACTTAGTGGATGGAAAGACAGGTATAATTCACCCCTCCACTTT	TRBJ1-6	TRBV7-3	.	.	21
CASSLRPQGLADTQYF	TGCGCCAGCAGCTTACGGCCCCAGGGATTGGCAGATACGCAGTATTTT	TRBJ2-3	TRBV5-1	.	many	16
CASSPGTGWNYGYTF	TGTGCCAGTAGTCCAGGGACAGGGTGGAACTATGGCTACACCTTC	TRBJ1-2	TRBV19	TRBD1	.	15
CSVAGFGTGELFF	TGCAGCGTTGCGGGGTTCGGGACCGGGGAGCTGTTTTTT	TRBJ2-2	TRBV29-1	.	.	13
CASSWVAGADEQYF	TGTGCCAGTAGTTGGGTAGCGGGAGCGGACGAGCAGTACTTC	TRBJ2-7	TRBV19	TRBD2	many	14
CASRPGTTPGELFF	TGTGCCAGCAGGCCGGGGACAACCCCCGGGGAGCTGTTTTTT	TRBJ2-2	TRBV6-1	.	few	14
CASSIRNSGGGKGQYF	TGTGCCAGCAGCATCAGAAATAGCGGGGGGGGTAAGGGGCAGTATTTT	TRBJ2-3	TRBV11-2	TRBD2	.	16